The 18 T cell receptor beta chains presented below share a single source sample, sequenced in a study of CD4 T cells in relation to SARS-CoV-2 and coronaviruses listed by TCRdb under 2021. CD4+ T cells from unexposed donors were collected before the COVID-19 pandemic (2011-2018). The protocol used for the library was the immunoSEQ multiplex PCR assay. What TCRdb holds here is the immuneACCESS table cut down to in-frame rearrangements. Part of the clones is not present; checked against another copy, under half of the missing clones reflect an unresolved V gene, and the others are unexplained. Across this sample there are roughly 63,000 clones, with 94% seen only once. The ten top clones hold roughly 0.14% of the sample. The sequencing input was naive CD4+ T cells from PBMCs. Sample cell subset or site, as interpreted from the label and publication: naive CD4+ T cells isolated by negative enrichment. These receptors were obtained from a human donor in good health.

This rearrangement joins TRBV30 to TRBJ1-1; no clear D. Between the trimmed V and J ends, which lost 0 bases and 1 base, there was a span of 3 bases. Germline V gene data show CDR1 as GTSNPN and CDR2 as SVGIG (reference sequence). The CDR3 spans 12 residues. Here the CDR3 DNA reads TGTGCCTGGAGTGTCCGGAACACTGAAGCTTTCTTT. Translation: CAWSVRNTEAFF.

V is TRBV7-2 and J is TRBJ1-3; TRBD1 matches at 8 bases. The CDR3 runs to 15 residues. Germline CDR1 SGHTA, CDR2 FQGNSA. V was clipped by 3 bases and J by 0 bases; unmatched bases: 1. CDR3 in amino acids: CASSFTGGSGNTIYF. The CDR3 DNA sequence: TGTGCCAGCAGCTTTACAGGGGGCTCTGGAAACACCATATATTTT.

This clone has just one count. The chain combines TRBV19 with TRBJ1-4; D gene uncertain. Trimming removed 5 bases at V and 1 base at J, with 14 bases between. This CDR3 spans 16 amino acids. From germline, CDR1 is LNHDA and CDR2 SQIVND (reference sequence). This chain's CDR3 is CASSSSPPRTNEKLFF. In DNA, the CDR3 is TGTGCCAGTAGTTCGTCCCCTCCGAGAACTAATGAAAAACTGTTTTTT.

This sequence joins TRBV15 and TRBJ2-7, with 7 nucleotides matching TRBD1. Germline values: CDR1 LNHNV, CDR2 YYDKDF (reference sequence). The CDR3 is 16 amino acids. The trim removed 2 bases at V and 2 bases at J, leaving 9 bases unmatched. The CDR3 region has the DNA TGTGCCACCAGCAGACCCCCCCAGGGGGAACCCTACGAGCAGTACTTC. Translating it yields CATSRPPQGEPYEQYF.

V usage is TRBV2 and J usage is TRBJ2-1; 7 bases match TRBD1. The CDR3 contains 15 residues. Germline values: CDR1 SNHLY, CDR2 FYNNEI. V was pared by 9 bases and J by 3 bases, with 11 bases of the junction left unmatched. CDR3 loop: CASTHRGPLYNEQFF. The CDR3 DNA is TGTGCCAGTACACATAGGGGGCCTCTCTACAATGAGCAGTTCTTC.

The chain links TRBV18 to TRBJ2-4; D tentatively fits TRBD1 or TRBD2 (5 bases each). Per germline, CDR1 KGHSH and CDR2 LQKENI. The ends were cut back, 0 bases at V and 0 bases at J, with 6 bases in the middle. The CDR3 loop spans 15 amino acids. The CDR3, as DNA: TGTGCCAGCTCACCACCGGGGGTAGCCAAAAACATTCAGTACTTC. This gives the protein CASSPPGVAKNIQYF.

The chain recombines TRBV6-5 with TRBJ2-2; TRBD1 matches at 10 bases. The CDR3 runs 15 residues. Germline V CDR1 and CDR2: MNHEY, SVGAGI. V lost 7 bases, J lost 2 bases, and 4 bases stayed unmatched. CDR3 nucleotides: TGTGCCAGCAAGAGGGACAGGGGAAACACCGGGGAGCTGTTTTTT. Encoded protein: CASKRDRGNTGELFF.

The J gene is TRBJ2-5, the V gene TRBV19; D could derive from TRBD1 or TRBD2 (6 bases each). Germline loops: CDR1 LNHDA, CDR2 SQIVND (reference sequence). V shed 10 bases and J shed 4 bases, with 16 bases lying between them. The CDR3 consists of 13 residues. The CDR3 sequence: CATAIRGRETQYF. CDR3 nucleotides: TGTGCCACCGCCATACGGGGGCGAGAGACCCAGTACTTC.

This chain links TRBV3-1 (or the pseudogene TRBV3-2) with TRBJ1-5; no reliable D call. V lost 3 bases and J lost 3, with 6 bases in between. Germline CDR1 LGHDT, CDR2 YNNKEL (reference sequence). The CDR3 consists of 13 residues. The CDR3 sequence is CASSQEINQPQHF. CDR3 in DNA: TGTGCCAGCAGCCAGGAAATCAATCAGCCCCAGCATTTT.

V and J are TRBV4-2 and TRBJ2-7, with 10 bases lining up with TRBD2. Germline lookup yields CDR1 LGHNA and CDR2 YNFKEQ. CDR3 length: 14 amino acids. V was clipped by 6 bases and J by 5 bases; unmatched bases: 7. The CDR3 DNA sequence: TGTGCCAGCAGGTTACTAGCGGGACGTAACGAGCAGTACTTC. Translation gives CASRLLAGRNEQYF.

The chain links TRBV12-3 or TRBV12-4 to TRBJ2-7; D assignment may be TRBD1 or TRBD2 (5 bases each). The CDR3 covers 11 residues. Trimming stripped 6 bases from V and 6 bases from J, with 9 bases between. This CDR3 reads CASRRDGEQYF. CDR3 bases: TGTGCCAGCAGACGGGACGGCGAGCAGTACTTC.

The V call is TRBV28, the J call TRBJ2-3, with D possibly being TRBD2 (6 bases). The germline gives CDR1 MDHEN, CDR2 SYDVKM. V was trimmed by 3 bases and J by 0 bases, leaving 13 bases between them. The CDR3 runs to 16 residues. The chain's CDR3 is CASSLALAPSTDTQYF. The DNA of the CDR3 is TGTGCCAGCAGTTTGGCACTAGCACCTAGCACAGATACGCAGTATTTT.

J is TRBJ1-1 and V is TRBV29-1; D is ambiguous. The germline V gene has CDR1 SQVTM and CDR2 ANQGSEA. V was shortened by 5 bases and J by 0 bases, with 13 bases between the two germline ends. The CDR3 runs to 14 residues. The CDR3 nucleotides are TGCAGCGTTTGCAAGGGATCTGTGAACACTGAAGCTTTCTTT. As protein: CSVCKGSVNTEAFF.

V usage is TRBV3-1 (or the pseudogene TRBV3-2) and J usage is TRBJ1-1; possible D gene TRBD1, 6 bases. Trimming stripped 0 bases from V and 4 bases from J, with 12 bases between. The CDR3 extends over 15 amino acids. CDR1 and CDR2 (germline): LGHDT, YNNKEL (reference sequence). The CDR3 DNA follows: TGTGCCAGCAGCCAAGATGGTCGGGGGCGCACTGAAGCTTTCTTT. It is translated as CASSQDGRGRTEAFF.

The chain is built from TRBV6-5 and TRBJ2-3; 11 positions match TRBD1. This CDR3 contains 15 residues. The V segment lost 6 bases and the J segment 2 bases; nucleotides outside the gene matches: 4. Germline lookup yields CDR1 MNHEY and CDR2 SVGAGI. The CDR3 sequence is CASRRDRGVTDTQYF. The DNA of the CDR3 is TGTGCCAGCAGAAGGGACAGGGGGGTCACAGATACGCAGTATTTT.

The rearrangement uses TRBV7-8 and TRBJ2-7; no clear D gene. Germline lookup yields CDR1 SGHVS and CDR2 FQNEAQ. V was clipped by 2 bases and J by 6 bases, with 11 bases between them. CDR3 length: 13 amino acids. This CDR3 is CASSLQETLEQYF. CDR3 nucleotide sequence: TGTGCCAGCAGCTTACAGGAAACCCTCGAGCAGTACTTC. Combining the CDR3 with reference TRBV7-8 and TRBJ2-7 gives the whole variable domain GAGVSQSPRYKVAKRGQDVALRCDPISGHVSLFWYQQALGQGPEFLTYFQNEAQLDKSGLPSDRFFAERPEGSVSTLKIQRTQQEDSAVYLCASSLQETLEQYFGPGTRLTVT.

The chain couples TRBV5-1 to TRBJ2-1, with 8 bases identical to TRBD1. The V gene end was trimmed by 4 bases and the J gene end by 5 bases; junction bases not matched to a gene: 5. CDR1 is SGHRS, CDR2 YFSETQ, per germline. CDR3 length: 14 amino acids. The CDR3 is CASSTGQGNNEQFF. DNA for the CDR3: TGCGCCAGCAGCACTGGACAGGGAAACAATGAGCAGTTCTTC.

This clone showed up just a few times. The J gene is TRBJ1-4, the V gene TRBV2; 9 nucleotides match TRBD1. In germline, CDR1 is SNHLY, CDR2 FYNNEI. The CDR3 runs 15 residues. V shed 5 bases and J 7 bases; nucleotides not matched to a gene: 8. This CDR3 is CASSPGTGLREKLFF. DNA for the CDR3: TGTGCCAGCAGTCCTGGGACAGGGTTGCGTGAAAAACTGTTTTTT.